A few counts support the clone carrying this T cell receptor beta chain. The CDR3 contains 11 residues. The J segment lost 14 bases and the V segment lost 10 bases, leaving 11 bases of the junction unmatched. The germline V gene encodes CDR1 MNHEY and CDR2 SVGAGI. This sample is drawn from a study of cytomegalovirus exposure and HLA in healthy donors. Use of 60 Vbeta and 13 Jbeta primers characterized the PCR. Clones were sequenced by immunoSEQ multiplex PCR, and TCRdb holds only the in-frame ones, with some missing. The data show approximately 160,000 clones, over 65% seen once. This receptor was taken from a female donor in good health and CMV-seronegative. Sequencing used PBMCs. The chain recombines TRBV6-5 with TRBJ2-1, with 7 bases lining up with TRBD2. CDR3 sequence reads: CATGRIRGEFF. The CDR3 bases are TGTGCCACCGGACGAATTCGGGGGGAGTTCTTC.